Included here is one T cell receptor (beta chain) sequence, with context. As yet, its antigen is unknown. The V and J ends lost 3 bases and 0 bases respectively, with 3 bases between them. The CDR3 contains 13 residues. Germline assignment: CDR1 MNHEY and CDR2 SMNVEV (reference sequence). This record belongs to a study of shared clonotypes between healthy human individuals. Background on the study: There were three CD4 naive, three CD4 memory, two CD8 naive and one CD8 memory plates per donor.

The donors, healthy adults who were HIV-negative, had experienced no recent acute infections or vaccinations. General study results and limits: Compared with memory subsets, naive subsets generally had larger estimated richness. Sorted-subset sequencing, rarefaction showed, was incomplete despite large depth.

Some clones are missing from TCRdb's copy, which holds only in-frame ones; the method was immunoSEQ multiplex PCR. The sample includes 1.6 million or so clones, 95% to 97% seen only once; the top ten take 1.2%. Sequencing was carried out using naive CD4+ T cells sorted from blood. The subset denotes: CD45RA+ positively selected. The chain is built from TRBV27 and TRBJ1-3; D unresolved. This TCR was sampled from a man in his thirties or forties in good health. In nucleotides, the CDR3 is TGTGCCAGCAGTTTCGCCTCTGGAAACACCATATATTTT. Encoded protein: CASSFASGNTIYF.